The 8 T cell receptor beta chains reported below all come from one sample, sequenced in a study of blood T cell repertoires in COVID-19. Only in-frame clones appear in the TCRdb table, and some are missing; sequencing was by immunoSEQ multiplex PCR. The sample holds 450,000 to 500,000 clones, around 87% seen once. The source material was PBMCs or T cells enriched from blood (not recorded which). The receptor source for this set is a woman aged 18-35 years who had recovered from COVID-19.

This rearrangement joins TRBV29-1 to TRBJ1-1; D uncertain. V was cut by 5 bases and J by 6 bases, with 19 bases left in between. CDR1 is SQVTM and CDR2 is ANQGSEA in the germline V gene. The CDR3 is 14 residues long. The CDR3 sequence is CSVSPLVGQAEAFF. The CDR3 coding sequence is TGCAGCGTTTCCCCCCTGGTCGGTCAGGCTGAAGCTTTCTTT. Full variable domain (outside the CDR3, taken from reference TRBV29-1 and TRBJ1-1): SAVISQKPSRDICQRGTSLTIQCQVDSQVTMMFWYRQQPGQSLTLIATANQGSEATYESGFVIDKFPISRPNLTFSTLTVSNMSPEDSSIYLCSVSPLVGQAEAFFGQGTRLTVV.

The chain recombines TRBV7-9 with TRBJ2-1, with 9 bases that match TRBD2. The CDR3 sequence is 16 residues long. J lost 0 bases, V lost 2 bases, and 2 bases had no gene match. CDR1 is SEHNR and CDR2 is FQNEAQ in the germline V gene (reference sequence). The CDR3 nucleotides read TGTGCCAGCAGCTTAATTAGCGGGAGCTCCTACAATGAGCAGTTCTTC. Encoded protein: CASSLISGSSYNEQFF.

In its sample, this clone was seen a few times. In nucleotides, the CDR3 is TGTGCCAGCAGCCCCCACGGTGCGCTTGAGAACACTGAAGCTTTCTTT. Its protein is CASSPHGALENTEAFF. V usage is TRBV5-5 and J usage is TRBJ1-1; D not certain. This CDR3 contains 16 residues. V lost 4 bases and J 1 base, leaving 17 bases between the germline ends. The germline gives CDR1 SGHKS, CDR2 YYEKEE (reference sequence).

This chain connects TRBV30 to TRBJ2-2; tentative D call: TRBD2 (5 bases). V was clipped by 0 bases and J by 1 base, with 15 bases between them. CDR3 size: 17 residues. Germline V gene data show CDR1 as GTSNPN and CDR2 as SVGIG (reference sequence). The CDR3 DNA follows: TGTGCCTGGAGTGTACTAGGTGGCCGGGGGAACACCGGGGAGCTGTTTTTT. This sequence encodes CAWSVLGGRGNTGELFF.

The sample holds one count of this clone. CDR3 bases: TGCGCCAGCAGCTTGACTATAGGGGGAAATGAGCAGTTCTTC. Its translation: CASSLTIGGNEQFF. V usage is TRBV5-1 and J usage is TRBJ2-1; possibly TRBD1 for D (6 bases). Germline values: CDR1 SGHRS, CDR2 YFSETQ. The CDR3 extends over 14 amino acids. V was cut by 1 base and J by 7 bases, with 12 bases left in between.

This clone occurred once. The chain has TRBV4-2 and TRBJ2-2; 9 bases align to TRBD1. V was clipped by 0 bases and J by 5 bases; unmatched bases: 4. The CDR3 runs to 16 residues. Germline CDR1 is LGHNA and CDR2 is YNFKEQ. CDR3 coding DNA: TGTGCCAGCAGCCAAGATACAGGGGGCGCGACCGGGGAGCTGTTTTTT. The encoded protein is CASSQDTGGATGELFF.

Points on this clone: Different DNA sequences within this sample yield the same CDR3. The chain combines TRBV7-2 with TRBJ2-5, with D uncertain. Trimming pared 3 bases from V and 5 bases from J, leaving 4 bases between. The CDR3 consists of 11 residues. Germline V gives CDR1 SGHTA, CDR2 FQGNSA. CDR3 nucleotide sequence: TGTGCCAGCAGCTTCGGGGAGACCCAGTACTTC. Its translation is CASSFGETQYF.

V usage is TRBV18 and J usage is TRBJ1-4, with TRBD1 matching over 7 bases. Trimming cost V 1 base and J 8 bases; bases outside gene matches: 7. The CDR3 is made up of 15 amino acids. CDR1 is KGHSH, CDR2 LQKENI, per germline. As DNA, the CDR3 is TGTGCCAGCTCACCACAGTGGGCGACAGGGGAAAAACTGTTTTTT. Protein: CASSPQWATGEKLFF. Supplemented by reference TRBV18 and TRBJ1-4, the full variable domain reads NAGVMQNPRHLVRRRGQEARLRCSPMKGHSHVYWYRQLPEEGLKFMVYLQKENIIDESGMPKERFSAEFPKEGPSILRIQQVVRGDSAAYFCASSPQWATGEKLFFGSGTQLSVL.